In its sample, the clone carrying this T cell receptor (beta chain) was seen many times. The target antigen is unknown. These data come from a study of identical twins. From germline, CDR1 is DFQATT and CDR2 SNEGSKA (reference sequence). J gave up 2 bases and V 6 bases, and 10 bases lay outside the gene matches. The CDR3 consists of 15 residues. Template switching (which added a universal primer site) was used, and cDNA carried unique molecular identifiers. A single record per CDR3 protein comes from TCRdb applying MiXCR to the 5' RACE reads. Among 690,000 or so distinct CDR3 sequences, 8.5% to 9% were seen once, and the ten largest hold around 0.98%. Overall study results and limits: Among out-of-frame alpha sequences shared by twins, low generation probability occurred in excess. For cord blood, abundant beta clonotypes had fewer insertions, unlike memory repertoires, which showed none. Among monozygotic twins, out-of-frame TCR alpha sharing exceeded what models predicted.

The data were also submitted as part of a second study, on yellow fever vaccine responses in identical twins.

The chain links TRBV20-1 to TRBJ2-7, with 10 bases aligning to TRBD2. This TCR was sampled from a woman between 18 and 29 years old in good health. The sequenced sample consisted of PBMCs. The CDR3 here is CSAERGLAAAYEQYF. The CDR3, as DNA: TGCAGTGCGGAGAGAGGACTAGCGGCAGCCTACGAGCAGTACTTC.